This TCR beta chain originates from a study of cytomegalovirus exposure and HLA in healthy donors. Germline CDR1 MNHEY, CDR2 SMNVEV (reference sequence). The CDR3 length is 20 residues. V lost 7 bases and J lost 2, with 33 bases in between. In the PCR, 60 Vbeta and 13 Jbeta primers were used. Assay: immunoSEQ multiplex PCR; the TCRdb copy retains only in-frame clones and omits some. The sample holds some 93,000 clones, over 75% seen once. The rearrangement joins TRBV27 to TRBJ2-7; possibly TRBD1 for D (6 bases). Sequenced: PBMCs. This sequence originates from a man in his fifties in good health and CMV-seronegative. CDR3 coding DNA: TGTGCCAGCACGGAAAGGGGATCTACTCGGGACATTCTAGGCACCTACGAGCAGTACTTC. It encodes CASTERGSTRDILGTYEQYF.